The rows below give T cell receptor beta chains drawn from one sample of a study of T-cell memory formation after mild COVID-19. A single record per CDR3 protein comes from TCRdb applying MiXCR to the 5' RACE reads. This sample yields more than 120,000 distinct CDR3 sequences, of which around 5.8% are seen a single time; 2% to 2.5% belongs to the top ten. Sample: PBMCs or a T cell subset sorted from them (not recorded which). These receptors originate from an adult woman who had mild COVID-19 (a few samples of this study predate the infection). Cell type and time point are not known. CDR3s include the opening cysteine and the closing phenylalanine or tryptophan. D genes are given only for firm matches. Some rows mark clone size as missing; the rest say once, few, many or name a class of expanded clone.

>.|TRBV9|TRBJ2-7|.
CASSATGPYEQYF
TGTGCCAGCAGCGCGACAGGCCCCTACGAGCAGTACTTC
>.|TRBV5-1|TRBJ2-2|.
CASSPSGRVNTGELFF
TGCGCCAGCAGCCCGAGTGGCAGAGTAAACACCGGGGAGCTGTTTTTT
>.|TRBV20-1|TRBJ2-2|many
CSARVPQGTGELFF
TGCAGTGCTAGAGTTCCACAGGGAACCGGGGAGCTGTTTTTT
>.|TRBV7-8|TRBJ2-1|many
CASSLGIGIGPLYNEQFF
TGTGCCAGCAGCTTAGGGATCGGGATAGGACCTCTCTACAATGAGCAGTTCTTC
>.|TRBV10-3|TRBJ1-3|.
CAISEGDSGNTIYF
TGTGCCATCAGTGAAGGGGACTCTGGAAACACCATATATTTT
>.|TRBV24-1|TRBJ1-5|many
CATSDPTSNQPQHF
TGTGCCACCAGTGACCCCACAAGCAATCAGCCCCAGCATTTT
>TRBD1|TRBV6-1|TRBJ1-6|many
CASMPTRTGPSPLHF
TGTGCCAGCATGCCGACACGGACAGGGCCATCACCCCTCCACTTT
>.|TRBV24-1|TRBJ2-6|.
CATSDQGGGANVLTF
TGTGCCACCAGTGACCAGGGGGGTGGGGCCAACGTCCTGACTTTC
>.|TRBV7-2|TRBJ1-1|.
CASSLGQYNTEAFF
TGTGCCAGCAGCTTAGGACAGTATAACACTGAAGCTTTCTTT
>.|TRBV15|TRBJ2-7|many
CATSRVPLPGQREQYF
TGTGCCACCAGCAGAGTGCCTTTGCCTGGACAGCGCGAGCAGTACTTC
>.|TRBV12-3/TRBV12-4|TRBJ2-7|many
CASSPGPLSSYEQYF
TGTGCCAGCAGTCCCGGGCCTCTCAGCTCCTACGAGCAGTACTTC
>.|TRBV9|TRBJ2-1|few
CASSAVLGNNEQFF
TGTGCCAGCAGCGCTGTGTTAGGGAACAATGAGCAGTTCTTC
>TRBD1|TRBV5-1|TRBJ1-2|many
CASSPPGQGYGYTF
TGCGCCAGCAGCCCCCCGGGACAGGGATATGGCTACACCTTC
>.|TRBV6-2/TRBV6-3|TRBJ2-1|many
CASSYAVVSGYYNEQFF
TGTGCCAGCAGTTACGCCGTGGTCTCGGGCTACTACAATGAGCAGTTCTTC
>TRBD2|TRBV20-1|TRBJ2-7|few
CSAHRRLAGAYEQYF
TGCAGTGCCCATCGAAGGCTAGCGGGGGCCTACGAGCAGTACTTC
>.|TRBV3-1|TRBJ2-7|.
CASSQYIHEQYF
TGTGCCAGCAGCCAATATATCCACGAGCAGTACTTC
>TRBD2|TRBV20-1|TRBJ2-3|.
CSGLAGGNTDTQYF
TGCAGTGGATTAGCGGGAGGGAACACAGATACGCAGTATTTT
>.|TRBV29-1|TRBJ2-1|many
CSVEQTTWGNEQFF
TGCAGCGTTGAGCAGACAACCTGGGGGAATGAGCAGTTCTTC
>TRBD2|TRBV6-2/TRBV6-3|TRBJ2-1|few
CASSYPLSGGSSYNEQFF
TGTGCCAGCAGTTACCCCCTCAGCGGGGGGAGCTCCTACAATGAGCAGTTCTTC
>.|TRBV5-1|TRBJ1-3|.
CASSLDQNSGNTIYF
TGCGCCAGCAGCTTGGATCAAAACTCTGGAAACACCATATATTTT
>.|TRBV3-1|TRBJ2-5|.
CASSLGPFFQETQYF
TGTGCCAGCAGCCTCGGACCGTTCTTCCAAGAGACCCAGTACTTC
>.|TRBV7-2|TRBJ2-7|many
CASSLEAGSAYEQYF
TGTGCCAGCAGCTTAGAGGCCGGATCGGCCTACGAGCAGTACTTC
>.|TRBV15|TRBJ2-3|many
CATSREGFGITDTQYF
TGTGCCACCAGCAGAGAAGGGTTTGGGATCACAGATACGCAGTATTTT
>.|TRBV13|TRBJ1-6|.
CASSLFSSYNSPLHF
TGTGCCAGCAGCTTATTTTCCTCCTATAATTCACCCCTCCACTTT
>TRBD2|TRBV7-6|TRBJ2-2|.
CASSLLAAGLANTGELFF
TGTGCCAGCAGCTTACTAGCGGCCGGCTTAGCGAACACCGGGGAGCTGTTTTTT
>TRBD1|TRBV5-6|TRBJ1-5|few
CASSFGPTGELGQPQHF
TGTGCCAGCAGCTTCGGGCCAACAGGGGAATTGGGTCAGCCCCAGCATTTT
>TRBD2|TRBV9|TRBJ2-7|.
CASSVSLAASYEQYF
TGTGCCAGCAGCGTATCTCTAGCGGCATCCTACGAGCAGTACTTC
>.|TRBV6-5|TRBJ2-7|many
CASTQGISYEQYF
TGTGCCAGCACCCAGGGGATCTCCTACGAGCAGTACTTC
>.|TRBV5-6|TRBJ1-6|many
CASSLFYRGAEGSPLHF
TGTGCCAGCAGCTTGTTTTATCGGGGCGCGGAAGGGTCACCCCTCCACTTT
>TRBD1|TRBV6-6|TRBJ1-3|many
CASSSTGAGNTIYF
TGTGCCAGCAGTAGTACAGGGGCTGGAAACACCATATATTTT
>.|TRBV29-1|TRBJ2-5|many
CSVEEWRQETQYF
TGCAGCGTTGAAGAATGGCGGCAAGAGACCCAGTACTTC
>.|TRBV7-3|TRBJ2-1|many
CASSPDRQTYNEQFF
TGTGCCAGCAGCCCCGACAGGCAGACCTACAATGAGCAGTTCTTC
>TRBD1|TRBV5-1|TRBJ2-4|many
CASSLEDRVIAKNIQYF
TGCGCCAGCAGCTTGGAGGACAGGGTTATAGCCAAAAACATTCAGTACTTC
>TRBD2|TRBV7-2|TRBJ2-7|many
CASSLAPTSRPEQYF
TGTGCCAGCAGCTTAGCCCCGACTAGCCGCCCCGAGCAGTACTTC
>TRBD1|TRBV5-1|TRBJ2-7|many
CASSWGQGSYEQYF
TGCGCCAGCAGCTGGGGACAGGGGTCCTACGAGCAGTACTTC
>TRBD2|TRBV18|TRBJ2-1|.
CASSPIGLAGGLSLRSYNEQFF
TGTGCCAGCTCACCGATCGGACTAGCGGGGGGGCTAAGTCTTAGATCCTACAATGAGCAGTTCTTC
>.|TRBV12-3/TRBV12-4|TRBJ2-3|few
CASQERVTQYF
TGTGCCAGCCAAGAGAGGGTTACGCAGTATTTT
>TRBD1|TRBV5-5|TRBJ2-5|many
CASSLTGYEETQYF
TGTGCCAGCAGCCTGACAGGGTACGAGGAGACCCAGTACTTC
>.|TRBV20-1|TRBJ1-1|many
CSADGTILPEAFF
TGCAGTGCCGACGGGACGATCCTTCCTGAAGCTTTCTTT
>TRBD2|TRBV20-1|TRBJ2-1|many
CSAGLAGGYNEQFF
TGCAGTGCTGGCCTAGCGGGAGGTTACAATGAGCAGTTCTTC
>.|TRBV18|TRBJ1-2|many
CASSPRAHSGGYTF
TGTGCCAGCTCACCCCGGGCCCATTCTGGTGGCTACACCTTC
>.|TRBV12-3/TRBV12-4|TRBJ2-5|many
CASRSSTQETQYF
TGTGCCAGCAGGTCCAGCACCCAAGAGACCCAGTACTTC
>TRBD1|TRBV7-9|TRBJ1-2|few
CASSLLGQAGYTF
TGTGCCAGCAGCTTACTGGGACAGGCTGGCTACACCTTC
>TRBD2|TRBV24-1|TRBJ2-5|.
CATSPGTSGKETQYF
TGTGCCACCAGCCCTGGGACTAGCGGGAAGGAGACCCAGTACTTC